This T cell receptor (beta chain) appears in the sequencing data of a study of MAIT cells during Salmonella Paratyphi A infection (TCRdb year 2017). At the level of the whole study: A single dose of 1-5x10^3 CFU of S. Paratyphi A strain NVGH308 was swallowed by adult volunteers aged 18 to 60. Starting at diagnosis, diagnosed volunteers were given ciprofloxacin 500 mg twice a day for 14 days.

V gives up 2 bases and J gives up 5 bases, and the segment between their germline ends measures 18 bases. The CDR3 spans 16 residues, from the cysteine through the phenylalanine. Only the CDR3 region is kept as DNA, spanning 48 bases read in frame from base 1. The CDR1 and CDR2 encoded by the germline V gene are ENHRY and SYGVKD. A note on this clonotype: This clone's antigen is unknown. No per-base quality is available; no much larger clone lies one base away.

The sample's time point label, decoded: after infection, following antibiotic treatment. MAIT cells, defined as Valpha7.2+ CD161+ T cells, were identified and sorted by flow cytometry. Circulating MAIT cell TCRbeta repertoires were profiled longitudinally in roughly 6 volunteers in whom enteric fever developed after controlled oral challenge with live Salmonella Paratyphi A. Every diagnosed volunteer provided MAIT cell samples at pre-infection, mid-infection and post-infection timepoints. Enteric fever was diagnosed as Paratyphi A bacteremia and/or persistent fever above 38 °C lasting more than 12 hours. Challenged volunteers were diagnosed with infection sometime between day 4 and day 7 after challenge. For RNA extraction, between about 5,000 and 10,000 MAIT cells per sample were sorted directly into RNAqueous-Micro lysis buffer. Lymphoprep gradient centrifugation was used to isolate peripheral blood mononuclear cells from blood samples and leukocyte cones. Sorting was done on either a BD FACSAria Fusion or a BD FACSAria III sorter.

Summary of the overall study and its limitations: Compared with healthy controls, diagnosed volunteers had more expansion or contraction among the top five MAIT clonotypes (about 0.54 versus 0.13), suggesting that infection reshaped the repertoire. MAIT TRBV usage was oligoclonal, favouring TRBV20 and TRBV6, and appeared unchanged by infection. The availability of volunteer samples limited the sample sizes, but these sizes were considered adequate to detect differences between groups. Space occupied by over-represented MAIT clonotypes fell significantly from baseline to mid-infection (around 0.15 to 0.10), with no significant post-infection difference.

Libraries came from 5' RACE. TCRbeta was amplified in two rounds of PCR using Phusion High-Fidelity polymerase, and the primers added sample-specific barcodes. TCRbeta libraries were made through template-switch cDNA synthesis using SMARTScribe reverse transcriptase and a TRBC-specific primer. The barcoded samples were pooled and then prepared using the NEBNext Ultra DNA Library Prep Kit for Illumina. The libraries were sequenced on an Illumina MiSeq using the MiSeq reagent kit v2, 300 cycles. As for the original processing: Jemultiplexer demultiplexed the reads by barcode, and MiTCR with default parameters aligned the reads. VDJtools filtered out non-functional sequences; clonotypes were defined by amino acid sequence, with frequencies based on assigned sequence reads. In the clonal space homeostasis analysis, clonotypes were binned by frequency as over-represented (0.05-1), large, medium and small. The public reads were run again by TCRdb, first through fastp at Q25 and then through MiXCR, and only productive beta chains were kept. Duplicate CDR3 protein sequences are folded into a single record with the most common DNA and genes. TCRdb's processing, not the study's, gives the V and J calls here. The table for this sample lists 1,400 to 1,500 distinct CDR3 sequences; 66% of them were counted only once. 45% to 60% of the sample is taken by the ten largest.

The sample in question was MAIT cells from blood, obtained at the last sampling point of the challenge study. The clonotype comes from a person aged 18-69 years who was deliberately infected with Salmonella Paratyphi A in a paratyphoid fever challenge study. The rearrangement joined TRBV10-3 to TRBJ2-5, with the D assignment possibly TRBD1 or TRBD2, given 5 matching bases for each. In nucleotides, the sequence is TGTGCCATCAGTGAGCCCTCCCTCGGGAACAGGGAGACCCAGTACTTC. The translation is CAISEPSLGNRETQYF.